This entry is about one T cell receptor (beta chain). Its antigen is not known. These data are taken from a study of CD8+ T cells in alopecia areata. Study as a whole: Tofacitinib ran 6 to 18 months, followed by 6 months off drug. General observations from the study: Among the top 100, expanded CD8+ clones were significantly decreased by tofacitinib, as was scalp clonality.

Treatment meaning: oral pan-JAK inhibitor, 5-10 mg twice daily. RNA, once extracted, was reverse transcribed into cDNA for use as the sequencing template. The protocol was immunoSEQ multiplex PCR, while the TCRdb copy is restricted to in-frame clones and leaves out a portion. The sample gives under 250,000 clones, under 60% of which show up once; roughly 1.6% is in the top ten. V dropped 7 bases and J dropped 10 bases, with 14 bases sitting between them. This CDR3 has 13 residues. The germline V gene has CDR1 WSHSY and CDR2 SAAADI. The specimen was CD4+ T cells sorted from blood, collected at week 4, from a patient treated with tofacitinib. This receptor was obtained from a human donor with alopecia areata. The chain has TRBV10-2 and TRBJ1-6; D gene uncertain. CDR3 amino acids: CASILRSGSPLHF. CDR3 DNA: TGCGCCAGCATTTTACGCTCAGGCTCACCCCTCCACTTT.